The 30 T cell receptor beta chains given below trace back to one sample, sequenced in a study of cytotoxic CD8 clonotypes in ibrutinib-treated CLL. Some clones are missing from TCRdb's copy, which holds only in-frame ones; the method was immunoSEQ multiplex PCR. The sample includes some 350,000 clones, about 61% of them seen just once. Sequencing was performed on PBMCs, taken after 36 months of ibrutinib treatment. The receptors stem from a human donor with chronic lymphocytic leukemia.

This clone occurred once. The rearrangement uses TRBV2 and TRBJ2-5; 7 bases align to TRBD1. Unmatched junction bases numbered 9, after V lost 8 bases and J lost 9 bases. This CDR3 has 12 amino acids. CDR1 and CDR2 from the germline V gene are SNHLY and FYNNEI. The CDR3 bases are TGTGCCAGCTGGGACAGCCCAGCGGCCCAGTACTTC. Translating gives CASWDSPAAQYF.

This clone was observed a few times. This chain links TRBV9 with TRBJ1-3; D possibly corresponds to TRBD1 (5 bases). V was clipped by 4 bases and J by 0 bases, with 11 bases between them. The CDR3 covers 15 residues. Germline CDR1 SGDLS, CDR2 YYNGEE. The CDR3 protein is CASSPFDSSGNTIYF. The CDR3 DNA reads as TGTGCCAGCAGCCCCTTTGACAGCTCTGGAAACACCATATATTTT.

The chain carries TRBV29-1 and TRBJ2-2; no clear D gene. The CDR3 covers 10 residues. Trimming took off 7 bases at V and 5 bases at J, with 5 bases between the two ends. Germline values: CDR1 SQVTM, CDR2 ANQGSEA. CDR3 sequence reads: CSASTGELFF. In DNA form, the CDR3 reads TGCAGCGCCTCTACCGGGGAGCTGTTTTTT.

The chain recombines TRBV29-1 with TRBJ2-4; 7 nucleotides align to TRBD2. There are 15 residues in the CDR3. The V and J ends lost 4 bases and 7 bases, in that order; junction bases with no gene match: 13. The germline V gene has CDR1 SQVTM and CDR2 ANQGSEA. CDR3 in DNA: TGCAGCGTTGGAGGGGAGGGCGGAAAGTTCAACATTCAGTACTTC. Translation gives CSVGGEGGKFNIQYF. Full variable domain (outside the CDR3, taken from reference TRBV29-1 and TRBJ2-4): SAVISQKPSRDICQRGTSLTIQCQVDSQVTMMFWYRQQPGQSLTLIATANQGSEATYESGFVIDKFPISRPNLTFSTLTVSNMSPEDSSIYLCSVGGEGGKFNIQYFGAGTRLSVL.

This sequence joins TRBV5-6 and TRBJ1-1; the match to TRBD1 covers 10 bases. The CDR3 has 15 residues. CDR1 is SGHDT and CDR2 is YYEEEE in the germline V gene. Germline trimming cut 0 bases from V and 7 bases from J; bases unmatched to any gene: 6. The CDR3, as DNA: TGTGCCAGCAGCTTGGGGACAGGGGGGTACAGTGAAGCTTTCTTT. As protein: CASSLGTGGYSEAFF.

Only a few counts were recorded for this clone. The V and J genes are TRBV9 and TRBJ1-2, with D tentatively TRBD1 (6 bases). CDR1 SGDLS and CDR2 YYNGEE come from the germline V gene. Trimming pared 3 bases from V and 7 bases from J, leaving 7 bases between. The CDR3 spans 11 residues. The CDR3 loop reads CASSEGVGYTF. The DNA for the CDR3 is TGTGCCAGCAGCGAGGGGGTTGGCTACACCTTC.

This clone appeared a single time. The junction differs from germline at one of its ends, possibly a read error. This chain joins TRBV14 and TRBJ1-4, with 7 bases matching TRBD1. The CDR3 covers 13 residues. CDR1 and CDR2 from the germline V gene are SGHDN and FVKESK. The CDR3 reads CASSEWDSLTPVF. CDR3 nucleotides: TGTGCCAGCAGCGAATGGGACAGCCTAACTCCGGTATTT.

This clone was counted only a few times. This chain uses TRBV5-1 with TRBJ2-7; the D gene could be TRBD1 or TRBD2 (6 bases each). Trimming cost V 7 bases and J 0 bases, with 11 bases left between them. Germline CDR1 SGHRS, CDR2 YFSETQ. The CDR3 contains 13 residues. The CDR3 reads CASRGQSSYEQYF. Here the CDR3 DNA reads TGCGCCAGCCGGGGGCAGAGCTCCTACGAGCAGTACTTC.

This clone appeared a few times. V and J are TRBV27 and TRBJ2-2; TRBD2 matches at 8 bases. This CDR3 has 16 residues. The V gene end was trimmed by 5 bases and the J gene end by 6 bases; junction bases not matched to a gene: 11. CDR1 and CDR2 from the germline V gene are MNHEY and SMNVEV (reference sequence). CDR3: CASSPSTGGRPGELFF. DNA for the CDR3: TGTGCCAGCAGTCCCTCAACGGGGGGGCGTCCCGGGGAGCTGTTTTTT.

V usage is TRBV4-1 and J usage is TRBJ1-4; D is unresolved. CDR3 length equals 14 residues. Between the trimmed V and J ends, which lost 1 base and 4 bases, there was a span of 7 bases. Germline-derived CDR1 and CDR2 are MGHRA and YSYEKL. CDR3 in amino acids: CASSQVDFNEKLFF. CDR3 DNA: TGCGCCAGCAGCCAAGTGGACTTTAATGAAAAACTGTTTTTT.

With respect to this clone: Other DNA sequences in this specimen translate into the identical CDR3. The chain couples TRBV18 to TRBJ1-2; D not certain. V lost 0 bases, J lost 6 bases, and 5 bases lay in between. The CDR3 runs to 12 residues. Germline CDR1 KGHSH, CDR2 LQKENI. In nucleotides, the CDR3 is TGTGCCAGCTCACCACCTCGACATGGCTACACCTTC. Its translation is CASSPPRHGYTF.

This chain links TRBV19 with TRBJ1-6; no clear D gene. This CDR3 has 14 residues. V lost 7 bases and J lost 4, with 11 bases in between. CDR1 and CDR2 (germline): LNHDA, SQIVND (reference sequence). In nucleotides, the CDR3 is TGTGCCAGTACGGAGCGATGGTATAATTCACCCCTCCACTTT. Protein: CASTERWYNSPLHF.

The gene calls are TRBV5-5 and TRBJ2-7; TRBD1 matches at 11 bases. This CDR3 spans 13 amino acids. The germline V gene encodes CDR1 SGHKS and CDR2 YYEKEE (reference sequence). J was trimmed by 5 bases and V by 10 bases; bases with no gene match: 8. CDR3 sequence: CAGQGALDDEQYF. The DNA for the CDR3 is TGTGCCGGACAGGGGGCCCTCGATGACGAGCAGTACTTC.

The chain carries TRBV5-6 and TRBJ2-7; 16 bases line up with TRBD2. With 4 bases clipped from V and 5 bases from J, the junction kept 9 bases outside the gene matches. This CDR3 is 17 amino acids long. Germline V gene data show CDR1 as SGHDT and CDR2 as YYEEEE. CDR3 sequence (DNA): TGTGCCAGCAGCCCACCGGGACTAGCGGGAGGGCCCCACGAGCAGTACTTC. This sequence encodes CASSPPGLAGGPHEQYF.

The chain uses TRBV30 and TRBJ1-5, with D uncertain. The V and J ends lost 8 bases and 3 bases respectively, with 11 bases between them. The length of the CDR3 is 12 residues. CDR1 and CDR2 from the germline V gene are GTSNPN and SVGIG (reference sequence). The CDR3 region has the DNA TGTGCCAGGAAGTTACCCAATCAGCCCCAGCATTTT. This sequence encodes CARKLPNQPQHF.

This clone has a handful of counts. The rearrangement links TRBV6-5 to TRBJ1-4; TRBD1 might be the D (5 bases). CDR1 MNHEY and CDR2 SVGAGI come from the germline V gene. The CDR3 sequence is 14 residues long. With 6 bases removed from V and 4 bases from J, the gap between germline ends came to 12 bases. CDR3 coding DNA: TGTGCCAGCAGCCCGACAGCGAATAATGAAAAACTGTTTTTT. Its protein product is CASSPTANNEKLFF.

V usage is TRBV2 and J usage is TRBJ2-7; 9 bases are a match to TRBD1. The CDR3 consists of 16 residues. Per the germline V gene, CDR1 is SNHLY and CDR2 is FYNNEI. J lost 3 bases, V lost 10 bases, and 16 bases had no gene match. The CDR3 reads CAIGEKGTGYVYEQYF. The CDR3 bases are TGTGCCATCGGGGAGAAGGGGACAGGGTACGTCTACGAGCAGTACTTC.

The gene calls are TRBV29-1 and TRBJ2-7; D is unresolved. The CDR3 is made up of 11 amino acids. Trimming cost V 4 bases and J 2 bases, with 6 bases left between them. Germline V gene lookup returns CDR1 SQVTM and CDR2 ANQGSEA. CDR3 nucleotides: TGCAGCGTTGTTCTGGCCTACGAGCAGTACTTC. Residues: CSVVLAYEQYF.

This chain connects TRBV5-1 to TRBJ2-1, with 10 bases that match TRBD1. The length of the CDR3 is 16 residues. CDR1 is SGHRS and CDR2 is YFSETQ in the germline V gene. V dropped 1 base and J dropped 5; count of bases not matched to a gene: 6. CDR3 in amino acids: CASSLIFGTGDNEQFF. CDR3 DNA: TGCGCCAGCAGCTTGATCTTTGGGACAGGGGACAATGAGCAGTTCTTC.

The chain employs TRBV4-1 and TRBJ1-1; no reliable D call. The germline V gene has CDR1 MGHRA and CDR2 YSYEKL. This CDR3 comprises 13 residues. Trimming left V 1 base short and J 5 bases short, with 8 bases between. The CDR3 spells CASSQAPKTEAFF. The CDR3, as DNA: TGCGCCAGCAGCCAAGCCCCAAAGACTGAAGCTTTCTTT.

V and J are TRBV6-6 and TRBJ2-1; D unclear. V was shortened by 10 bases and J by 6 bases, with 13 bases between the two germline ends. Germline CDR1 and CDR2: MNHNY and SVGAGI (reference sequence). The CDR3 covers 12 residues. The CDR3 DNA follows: TGTGCCATCCGCGTCGGGCCCAATGAGCAGTTCTTC. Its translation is CAIRVGPNEQFF.

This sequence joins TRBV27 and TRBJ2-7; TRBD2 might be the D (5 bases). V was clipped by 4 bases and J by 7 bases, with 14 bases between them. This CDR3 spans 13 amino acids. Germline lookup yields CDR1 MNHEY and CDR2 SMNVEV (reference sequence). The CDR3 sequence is CASSSTRVWEQYF. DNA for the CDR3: TGTGCCAGCAGTTCCACGAGGGTCTGGGAGCAGTACTTC.

CDR3 sequence: CASSGRQVLNTEAFF. DNA of the CDR3: TGTGCCAGCAGTGGCCGACAGGTGTTGAACACTGAAGCTTTCTTT. V usage is TRBV6-1 and J usage is TRBJ1-1; a possible D gene is TRBD1 (6 bases). V was pared by 4 bases and J by 0 bases, with 12 bases between. The CDR3 is 15 residues long. CDR1 and CDR2 (germline): MNHNS, SASEGT.

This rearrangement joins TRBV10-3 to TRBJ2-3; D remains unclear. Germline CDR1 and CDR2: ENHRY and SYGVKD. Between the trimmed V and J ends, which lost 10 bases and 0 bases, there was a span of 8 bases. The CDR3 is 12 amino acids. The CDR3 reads CASAQSTDTQYF. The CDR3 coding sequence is TGTGCCAGCGCTCAAAGCACAGATACGCAGTATTTT.

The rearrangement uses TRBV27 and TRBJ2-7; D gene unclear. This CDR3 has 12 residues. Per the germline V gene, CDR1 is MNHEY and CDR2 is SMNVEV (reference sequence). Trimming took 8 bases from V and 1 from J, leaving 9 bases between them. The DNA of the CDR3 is TGTGCCAGCGCTGACGGGTCCTACGAGCAGTACTTC. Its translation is CASADGSYEQYF.

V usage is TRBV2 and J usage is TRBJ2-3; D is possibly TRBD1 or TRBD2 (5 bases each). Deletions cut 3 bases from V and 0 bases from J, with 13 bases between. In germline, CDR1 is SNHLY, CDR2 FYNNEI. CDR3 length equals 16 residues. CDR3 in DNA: TGTGCCAGCAGTGACGGGGCAGACTCCAGCACAGATACGCAGTATTTT. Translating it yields CASSDGADSSTDTQYF.

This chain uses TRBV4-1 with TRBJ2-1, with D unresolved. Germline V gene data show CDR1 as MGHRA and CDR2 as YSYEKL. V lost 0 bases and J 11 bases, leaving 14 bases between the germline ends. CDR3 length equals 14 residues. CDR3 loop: CASSQDFASGKQFF. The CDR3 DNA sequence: TGCGCCAGCAGCCAAGACTTTGCGTCCGGTAAGCAGTTCTTC.

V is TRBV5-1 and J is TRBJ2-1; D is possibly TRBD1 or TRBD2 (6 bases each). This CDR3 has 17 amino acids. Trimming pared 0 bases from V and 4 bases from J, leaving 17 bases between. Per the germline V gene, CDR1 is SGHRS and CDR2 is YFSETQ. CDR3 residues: CASSLGYGGIRYNEQFF. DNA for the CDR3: TGCGCCAGCAGCTTGGGATACGGGGGCATCAGGTACAATGAGCAGTTCTTC.

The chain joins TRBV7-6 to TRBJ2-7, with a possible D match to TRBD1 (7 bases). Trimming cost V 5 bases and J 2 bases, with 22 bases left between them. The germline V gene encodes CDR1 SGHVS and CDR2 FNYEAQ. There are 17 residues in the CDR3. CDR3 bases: TGTGCCAGCAGCCCGATCCGGGTCGCGGGGACAGCCTACGAGCAGTACTTC. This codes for CASSPIRVAGTAYEQYF.

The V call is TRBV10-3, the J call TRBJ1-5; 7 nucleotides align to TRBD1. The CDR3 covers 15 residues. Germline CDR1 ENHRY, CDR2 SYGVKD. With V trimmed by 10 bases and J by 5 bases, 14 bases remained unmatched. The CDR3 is CATDRGAGGDQPQHF. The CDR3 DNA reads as TGTGCCACCGACCGCGGAGCAGGGGGAGATCAGCCCCAGCATTTT.